The next 26 T cell receptor beta chains were all read from a single sample in a study of cytotoxic CD8 clonotypes in ibrutinib-treated CLL. The table came from immunoSEQ multiplex PCR; TCRdb's copy has only in-frame clones and leaves some out. The sample has 160,000 or so clones, under 85% seen once. The sequences come from PBMCs, collected after 24 months of ibrutinib treatment. The source is a human donor with chronic lymphocytic leukemia.

The chain employs TRBV5-1 and TRBJ1-3, with D maybe TRBD1 (6 bases). With 7 bases removed from V and 0 bases from J, the gap between germline ends came to 17 bases. Looked up from germline, CDR1 is SGHRS and CDR2 is YFSETQ. The CDR3 loop spans 16 amino acids. CDR3 in amino acids: CASRRAGTNSGNTIYF. CDR3 nucleotide sequence: TGCGCCAGCCGTAGGGCCGGGACAAACTCTGGAAACACCATATATTTT.

The J gene is TRBJ1-1, the V gene TRBV18; D gene uncertain. CDR1 KGHSH and CDR2 LQKENI come from the germline V gene. Trimming cost V 0 bases and J 0 bases, with 8 bases left between them. This CDR3 has 15 amino acids. The CDR3 loop reads CASSPPPLMNTEAFF. The CDR3 DNA reads as TGTGCCAGCTCACCACCGCCTTTGATGAACACTGAAGCTTTCTTT.

V usage is TRBV15 and J usage is TRBJ1-1, with no clear D. This CDR3 comprises 13 residues. V shed 2 bases and J shed 1 base, with 5 bases lying between them. The germline CDR1 and CDR2 sequences are LNHNV and YYDKDF (reference sequence). The CDR3 protein is CATSRQKNTEAFF. The DNA of the CDR3 is TGTGCCACCAGCAGACAAAAGAACACTGAAGCTTTCTTT.

The V gene is TRBV6-1, the J gene TRBJ1-1; D is unresolved. The CDR3 consists of 14 residues. V was pared by 2 bases and J by 1 base, with 8 bases between. Germline assignment: CDR1 MNHNS and CDR2 SASEGT. The CDR3 coding sequence is TGTGCCAGCAGTGAATATGGCGGGAACACTGAAGCTTTCTTT. Its translation is CASSEYGGNTEAFF.

The gene calls are TRBV6-5 and TRBJ1-1; D remains unclear. The CDR3 covers 14 residues. Looked up from germline, CDR1 is MNHEY and CDR2 is SVGAGI. V dropped 5 bases and J dropped 5 bases, with 15 bases sitting between them. The CDR3 here is CASSLFTGGTEAFF. The CDR3 DNA reads as TGTGCCAGCAGTCTCTTTACTGGAGGTACTGAAGCTTTCTTT.

In its sample, this clone was seen once. The chain recombines TRBV5-6 with TRBJ2-7, with D hard to call. The CDR3 is 14 residues long. V lost 4 bases and J lost 3, with 14 bases in between. Germline CDR1 and CDR2: SGHDT and YYEEEE. Here the CDR3 reads CASSLGNRYYEQYF. As DNA, the CDR3 is TGTGCCAGCAGCCTAGGGAACCGATACTACGAGCAGTACTTC.

CDR3 DNA sequence: TGCAGCGTTTCTCAAGGGGCCAATCAGCCCCAGCATTTT. Translating it yields CSVSQGANQPQHF. The chain uses TRBV29-1 and TRBJ1-5, with D maybe TRBD1 (5 bases). Looked up from germline, CDR1 is SQVTM and CDR2 is ANQGSEA. This CDR3 has 13 residues. V dropped 5 bases and J dropped 3 bases, with 11 bases sitting between them.

The chain combines TRBV6-1 with TRBJ1-5, with D perhaps TRBD1 (5 bases). This CDR3 has 14 amino acids. V dropped 6 bases and J dropped 6 bases, with 15 bases sitting between them. CDR1 MNHNS and CDR2 SASEGT come from the germline V gene. The CDR3: CASSINRGFQPQHF. In DNA, the CDR3 is TGTGCCAGCAGCATTAATAGGGGTTTTCAGCCCCAGCATTTT.

In its sample, this clone was seen many times. The CDR3 loop reads CASSLESFYGYTF. The CDR3 nucleotides read TGTGCCAGCAGCTTAGAATCATTCTATGGCTACACCTTC. The V call is TRBV7-9, the J call TRBJ1-2; D is undetermined. The CDR3 runs to 13 residues. V lost 1 base and J lost 4, with 7 bases in between. CDR1 and CDR2 (germline): SEHNR, FQNEAQ (reference sequence).

The V and J genes are TRBV19 and TRBJ1-2; D ambiguous. Germline V CDR1 and CDR2: LNHDA, SQIVND (reference sequence). The ends were cut back, 4 bases at V and 2 bases at J, with 11 bases in the middle. This CDR3 contains 14 residues. CDR3 in DNA: TGTGCCAGTAGTAAGGCCAGGCTCAACTATGGCTACACCTTC. Translated, it gives CASSKARLNYGYTF.

This clone turned up a few times. The V and J genes are TRBV6-6 and TRBJ1-1; 7 bases map to TRBD1. CDR1 and CDR2 (germline): MNHNY, SVGAGI (reference sequence). The CDR3 spans 14 residues. J gave up 3 bases and V 2 bases, and 3 bases lay outside the gene matches. The CDR3, as DNA: TGTGCCAGCAGTTACGACAGGGCCGACACTGAAGCTTTCTTT. Translated: CASSYDRADTEAFF.

The rearrangement links TRBV28 to TRBJ1-2; 7 bases map to TRBD1. Germline CDR1 and CDR2: MDHEN and SYDVKM. This CDR3 is 13 amino acids long. The junction had 9 bases not matched to a gene; V was cut back by 6 bases and J by 8 bases. The CDR3 is CASSGQGGIGYTF. The CDR3 DNA sequence: TGTGCCAGCAGCGGGCAGGGGGGAATCGGCTACACCTTC.

This clone has a single count. The chain uses TRBV5-1 and TRBJ2-3; 8 nucleotides line up with TRBD2. CDR1 and CDR2 from the germline V gene are SGHRS and YFSETQ. The CDR3 is 16 amino acids. V was pared by 3 bases and J by 6 bases, with 12 bases of the junction left unmatched. The CDR3 bases are TGCGCCAGCAGCTCTGGCATTAGCGGGAAGACCGATACGCAGTATTTT. It translates to CASSSGISGKTDTQYF.

The genes are TRBV30 and TRBJ2-6, with D perhaps matching TRBD1 or TRBD2 (5 bases each). The germline V gene has CDR1 GTSNPN and CDR2 SVGIG (reference sequence). Trimming shortened V by 5 bases and J by 0 bases, and 17 bases separated the two germline ends. The CDR3 loop spans 17 amino acids. CDR3 sequence (DNA): TGTGCCTGGGAGGGTGGGGCGGATCCCTCTGGGGCCAACGTCCTGACTTTC. Translation gives CAWEGGADPSGANVLTF.

J is TRBJ1-2 and V is TRBV30, with 7 bases that match TRBD1. The CDR3 runs 13 residues. V trimming: 4 bases; J trimming: 6 bases; junction bases outside the gene matches: 8. Germline CDR1 is GTSNPN and CDR2 is SVGIG (reference sequence). The DNA of the CDR3 is TGTGCCTGGATACAGGGGTGGTGGGATGGCTACACCTTC. Translated, it gives CAWIQGWWDGYTF.

This chain uses TRBV18 with TRBJ2-6; D might be TRBD1 (6 bases). This CDR3 contains 17 residues. The germline gives CDR1 KGHSH, CDR2 LQKENI. With 6 bases removed from V and 0 bases from J, the gap between germline ends came to 15 bases. The CDR3 nucleotides read TGTGCCAGCTCGCAACAGGGTAGGAGCTCTGGGGCCAACGTCCTGACTTTC. This translates into CASSQQGRSSGANVLTF.

The V call is TRBV30, the J call TRBJ1-1; no definite D call. Germline V gene data show CDR1 as GTSNPN and CDR2 as SVGIG (reference sequence). Trimming removed 3 bases at V and 4 bases at J, with 12 bases between. This CDR3 contains 13 residues. The CDR3, as DNA: TGTGCCTGGAGGCGCGGGCAAATCACTGAAGCTTTCTTT. The encoded protein is CAWRRGQITEAFF.

The chain couples TRBV4-1 to TRBJ2-3, with 9 bases that match TRBD1. Germline V gene sequence: CDR1 MGHRA, CDR2 YSYEKL. This CDR3 is built from 16 residues. Losses at the gene ends were 4 bases for V and 8 bases for J; bases not matched to a gene: 13. The CDR3 nucleotides are TGCGCCAGCAGCCGAGATTACAGGGGGCGCGAAGGTACGCAGTATTTT. It specifies CASSRDYRGREGTQYF.

This chain joins TRBV28 and TRBJ2-1; D is possibly TRBD1 (5 bases). The germline V gene has CDR1 MDHEN and CDR2 SYDVKM. This CDR3 has 16 residues. Trimming removed 1 base at V and 2 bases at J, with 12 bases between. CDR3 amino acids: CASSLSGQGTYNEQFF. CDR3 in DNA: TGTGCCAGCAGTTTATCGGGTCAGGGAACCTACAATGAGCAGTTCTTC.

The gene calls are TRBV4-1 and TRBJ1-1; 8 bases fit TRBD1. The junction had 17 bases not matched to a gene; V was cut back by 3 bases and J by 5 bases. Germline CDR1 and CDR2: MGHRA and YSYEKL. This CDR3 is 18 amino acids long. CDR3 nucleotide sequence: TGCGCCAGCAGCCACCCTTACGGAAACAGGGGGGGACGGACTGAAGCTTTCTTT. Translation: CASSHPYGNRGGRTEAFF.

The chain carries TRBV25-1 and TRBJ2-4; 7 nucleotides align to TRBD1. The J segment lost 8 bases and the V segment lost 2 bases, leaving 3 bases of the junction unmatched. This CDR3 contains 13 residues. Germline V gene sequence: CDR1 MGHDK, CDR2 SYGVNS. CDR3 sequence reads: CASSETGAYIQYF. CDR3 nucleotide sequence: TGTGCCAGCAGTGAAACAGGGGCGTACATTCAGTACTTC.

The CDR3 nucleotides are TGTGCCTGGAGCATCCAGGGAAACACCATATATTTT. Translated, it gives CAWSIQGNTIYF. The rearrangement uses TRBV30 and TRBJ1-3; D is unclear. Germline lookup yields CDR1 GTSNPN and CDR2 SVGIG (reference sequence). Trimming removed 3 bases at V and 4 bases at J, with 7 bases between. The CDR3 totals 12 residues.

The chain combines TRBV29-1 with TRBJ1-1; no clear D gene. This CDR3 region has 15 residues. V lost 2 bases and J lost 1, with 14 bases in between. Germline V gene data show CDR1 as SQVTM and CDR2 as ANQGSEA. CDR3 coding DNA: TGCAGCGTTGAACCTTCGTGGAGGGCGAACACTGAAGCTTTCTTT. It translates to CSVEPSWRANTEAFF.

The V call is TRBV4-1, the J call TRBJ2-3; D is possibly TRBD2 (5 bases). This CDR3 comprises 16 residues. Trimming left V 1 base short and J 1 base short, with 12 bases between. Germline V gene data show CDR1 as MGHRA and CDR2 as YSYEKL. The CDR3 is CASSQVQLGGTDTQYF. The CDR3 region has the DNA TGCGCCAGCAGCCAAGTTCAGCTCGGGGGCACAGATACGCAGTATTTT.

V usage is TRBV30 and J usage is TRBJ1-3; unclear D gene. V was trimmed by 0 bases and J by 4 bases, leaving 13 bases between them. The CDR3 is 15 residues long. Germline values: CDR1 GTSNPN, CDR2 SVGIG (reference sequence). The CDR3 sequence is CAWSVGGGGGNTIYF. The CDR3 region has the DNA TGTGCCTGGAGTGTAGGAGGAGGAGGAGGAAACACCATATATTTT.

The genes are TRBV6-6 and TRBJ2-3; D ambiguous. This CDR3 has 12 residues. CDR1 is MNHNY and CDR2 is SVGAGI in the germline V gene (reference sequence). The V end was cut by 6 bases, the J end by 5 bases, with 9 bases between. The CDR3 DNA follows: TGTGCCAGCAGCCGTGGTCAAGATACGCAGTATTTT. Protein sequence: CASSRGQDTQYF.